The clone carrying this T cell receptor (beta chain) was seen only once. What it binds is unknown. The V gene's germline CDR1 is SGHRS and CDR2 YFSETQ. The ends were cut back, 4 bases at V and 10 bases at J, with 17 bases in the middle. The CDR3 is made up of 13 amino acids. Clones were read by immunoSEQ multiplex PCR, and TCRdb kept only the in-frame ones, dropping some. The sample contains around 66,000 clones, roughly 85% of which appear only once. The entry originates in a study of OX40 agonist ivuxolimab in advanced cancers. Study as a whole: As their treatment, patients were administered ivuxolimab, an agonistic anti-OX40 (CD134) antibody.

Study-wide results and caveats: Dose levels from 0.1 to 3.0 mg/kg saw CD4+ and CD8+ blood T cells expand clonally by week 6. Low normalized clonal expansion also occurred in some nonresponding patients.

V and J are TRBV5-1 and TRBJ1-1, with a weak D call TRBD1 (5 bases). This clonotype was sampled from an adult with an advanced solid tumor such as melanoma, head and neck, liver or kidney cancer. The material was CD4+ or CD8+ T cells sorted from blood, obtained in a trial of the OX40 agonist ivuxolimab. The CDR3 nucleotides read TGCGCCAGCAGCCCCCGGGGCTTAGAAACAGCTTTCTTT. Its protein product is CASSPRGLETAFF.